The 22 T cell receptor beta chains below come from one sample, sequenced in a study of T cell repertoires in cytomegalovirus infection. TCRdb recomputed calls from the reads with MiXCR, one row per CDR3 protein. The sample shows about 360,000 distinct CDR3 sequences, about a sixth of them seen only once. The source material was PBMCs. These receptors all stem from a human donor in good health (CMV status not recorded). Some clones in this sample may be carry-over from other donors' samples.

This chain links TRBV7-9 with TRBJ1-2, with 7 bases fitting TRBD1. The junction had 6 bases not matched to a gene; V was cut back by 5 bases and J by 0 bases. The CDR3 is made up of 15 amino acids. Germline values: CDR1 SEHNR, CDR2 FQNEAQ (reference sequence). In DNA form, the CDR3 reads TGTGCCAGCAGCGGCAGGGACAGAACTAACTATGGCTACACCTTC. Encoded protein: CASSGRDRTNYGYTF.

Many counts were recorded for this clonotype. This chain joins TRBV7-2 and TRBJ1-5; the match to TRBD1 covers 8 bases. Trimming cost V 4 bases and J 6 bases; bases outside gene matches: 11. The CDR3 length is 16 residues. Germline values: CDR1 SGHTA, CDR2 FQGNSA. The CDR3 DNA sequence: TGTGCCAGCAGCTCCCCGGACAGGGCCGCGGGTCAGCCCCAGCATTTT. It codes for CASSSPDRAAGQPQHF.

This clonotype was observed at least ten times. The chain employs TRBV7-2 and TRBJ1-1, with D hard to call. The germline V gene has CDR1 SGHTA and CDR2 FQGNSA. Trimming shortened V by 5 bases and J by 1 base, and 14 bases separated the two germline ends. This CDR3 is 15 amino acids long. CDR3 sequence: CASSPPSSGNTEAFF. DNA of the CDR3: TGTGCCAGCAGCCCTCCCTCTAGTGGGAACACTGAAGCTTTCTTT.

This clonotype appeared many times. This sequence joins TRBV7-2 and TRBJ1-1; a weak D match, TRBD1 (5 bases). V lost 1 base to trimming and J lost 0 bases, with 12 bases between them. Looked up from germline, CDR1 is SGHTA and CDR2 is FQGNSA. The CDR3 is 16 residues long. The CDR3 loop is CASSLVMTVMNTEAFF. The CDR3 nucleotides are TGTGCCAGCAGCTTAGTTATGACAGTCATGAACACTGAAGCTTTCTTT.

This clonotype was seen a handful of times. V usage is TRBV6-2 or TRBV6-3 and J usage is TRBJ2-3, with no clear D. The CDR3 consists of 12 residues. Germline CDR1 is MNHEY and CDR2 is SVGEGT. Trimming shortened V by 2 bases and J by 4 bases, and 4 bases separated the two germline ends. The CDR3 protein is CASSYDPDTQYF. CDR3 nucleotide sequence: TGTGCCAGCAGTTACGACCCAGATACGCAGTATTTT.

This clonotype was recorded at least ten times. This chain uses TRBV7-9 with TRBJ2-5; TRBD1 matches 9 bases. Germline trimming cut 5 bases from V and 3 bases from J; bases unmatched to any gene: 4. Germline loops: CDR1 SEHNR, CDR2 FQNEAQ (reference sequence). This CDR3 comprises 14 residues. CDR3 in amino acids: CASSTGTGKETQYF. The CDR3, as DNA: TGTGCCAGCAGCACGGGGACAGGGAAAGAGACCCAGTACTTC.

This clonotype showed up just a few times. The chain combines TRBV12-5 with TRBJ2-1; 10 nucleotides line up with TRBD2. This CDR3 comprises 16 residues. Per germline, CDR1 LGHNT and CDR2 FRNRAP. The trim removed 3 bases at V and 3 bases at J, leaving 5 bases unmatched. The CDR3 spells CASGLERTSGYNEQFF. For the CDR3, the DNA is TGTGCTAGTGGTTTAGAAAGGACTAGCGGCTACAATGAGCAGTTCTTC. The whole variable domain, filled in from reference TRBV12-5 and TRBJ2-1, reads DARVTQTPRHKVTEMGQEVTMRCQPILGHNTVFWYRQTMMQGLELLAYFRNRAPLDDSGMPKDRFSAEMPDATLATLKIQPSEPRDSAVYFCASGLERTSGYNEQFFGPGTRLTVL.

The chain carries TRBV7-9 and TRBJ2-1; TRBD2 might be the D (5 bases). CDR1 SEHNR and CDR2 FQNEAQ come from the germline V gene (reference sequence). Trimming took 5 bases from V and 9 from J, leaving 17 bases between them. The CDR3 is 14 residues long. In DNA form, the CDR3 reads TGTGCCAGCAGCACACAACTAGTGGCGGCTGAGCAGTTCTTC. Amino acid sequence: CASSTQLVAAEQFF.

This clonotype was detected many times. The chain couples TRBV27 to TRBJ2-7, with D possibly matching TRBD2 (5 bases). CDR3 size: 13 residues. The germline CDR1 and CDR2 sequences are MNHEY and SMNVEV (reference sequence). Trimming left V 0 bases short and J 6 bases short, with 9 bases between. CDR3 nucleotides: TGTGCCAGCAGTTTATCGAGCGGCCGCGAGCAGTACTTC. Translation: CASSLSSGREQYF.

This chain connects TRBV6-5 to TRBJ1-1, with D perhaps matching TRBD1 (6 bases). Germline CDR1 reads MNHEY; CDR2 reads SVGAGI. CDR3 length equals 13 residues. V was trimmed by 7 bases and J by 1 base, leaving 10 bases between them. The CDR3, as DNA: TGTGCCAGCACCGCGACAGGGAACACTGAAGCTTTCTTT. It yields the protein CASTATGNTEAFF.

This clonotype was seen many times. The chain carries TRBV7-2 and TRBJ1-6; 9 positions match TRBD1. Per germline, CDR1 SGHTA and CDR2 FQGNSA. The V gene end was trimmed by 0 bases and the J gene end by 9 bases; junction bases not matched to a gene: 3. The CDR3 runs 15 residues. CDR3 nucleotide sequence: TGTGCCAGCAGCTTAGCCGGGACAGGGTTTTCACCCCTCCACTTT. Encoded protein: CASSLAGTGFSPLHF.

Written as DNA, the CDR3 is TGCAGTGCTAGATCCGGGACTAGCGGGAGTTACGAGCAGTACTTC. Translated, it gives CSARSGTSGSYEQYF. The genes are TRBV20-1 and TRBJ2-7, with TRBD2 matching over 14 bases. The CDR3 is 15 residues long. The V gene's germline CDR1 is DFQATT and CDR2 SNEGSKA (reference sequence). The V and J ends lost 2 bases and 4 bases, in that order; junction bases with no gene match: 4.

This clonotype was counted between two and nine times. The chain has TRBV5-5 and TRBJ2-1; 8 positions match TRBD1. CDR3 size: 15 residues. The germline CDR1 and CDR2 sequences are SGHKS and YYEKEE (reference sequence). V lost 4 bases and J lost 3; bases outside the gene matches: 6. The CDR3 nucleotides are TGTGCCAGCAGCCCTCGGGACAGGATCTACAATGAGCAGTTCTTC. Translated, it gives CASSPRDRIYNEQFF.

This clonotype occurred a few times. CDR3 protein: CAISESSIPGASEQYF. In DNA, the CDR3 is TGTGCCATCAGTGAGTCAAGCATTCCAGGGGCCTCCGAGCAGTACTTC. The V and J genes are TRBV10-3 and TRBJ2-7; possible D gene TRBD1, 6 bases. CDR1 is ENHRY, CDR2 SYGVKD, per germline. Trimming pared 0 bases from V and 6 bases from J, leaving 18 bases between. The CDR3 totals 16 residues.

This clonotype appeared many times. The gene calls are TRBV7-8 and TRBJ2-1, with TRBD2 identical over 8 bases. Germline V gene lookup returns CDR1 SGHVS and CDR2 FQNEAQ. With 0 bases clipped from V and 4 bases from J, the junction kept 5 bases outside the gene matches. This CDR3 has 16 amino acids. CDR3 sequence: CASSLAIAGLYNEQFF. For the CDR3, the DNA is TGTGCCAGCAGCTTAGCCATAGCGGGACTTTACAATGAGCAGTTCTTC.

This clonotype has a count of ten or more. The rearrangement links TRBV7-2 to TRBJ2-1, with 13 bases that match TRBD2. Trimming cost V 4 bases and J 7 bases; bases outside gene matches: 4. In germline, CDR1 is SGHTA, CDR2 FQGNSA. CDR3 size: 15 residues. CDR3 protein: CASSSRLAGGNEQFF. DNA for the CDR3: TGTGCCAGCAGCTCAAGACTAGCGGGAGGTAATGAGCAGTTCTTC. The full variable domain, rest sourced from reference TRBV7-2 and TRBJ2-1, is GAGVSQSPSNKVTEKGKDVELRCDPISGHTALYWYRQSLGQGLEFLIYFQGNSAPDKSGLPSDRFSAERTGGSVSTLTIQRTQQEDSAVYLCASSSRLAGGNEQFFGPGTRLTVL.

This clonotype was found a few times. This chain links TRBV2 with TRBJ2-7; TRBD2 matches at 8 bases. The CDR3 consists of 18 residues. The V segment lost 0 bases and the J segment 2 bases; nucleotides outside the gene matches: 12. The germline CDR1 and CDR2 sequences are SNHLY and FYNNEI. In nucleotides, the CDR3 is TGTGCCAGCAGTGAAGCATTCTTCACTAGCGGTTATGCCTACGAGCAGTACTTC. This encodes CASSEAFFTSGYAYEQYF.

This clonotype was seen a handful of times. This rearrangement joins TRBV18 to TRBJ2-1, with a possible D match to TRBD1 (5 bases). The germline V and J ends were trimmed by 2 bases and 6 bases, with 11 bases remaining between them. This CDR3 contains 14 residues. Per germline, CDR1 KGHSH and CDR2 LQKENI. DNA for the CDR3: TGTGCCAGCTCACCAGGGGCGGAAGTCAATGAGCAGTTCTTC. Its translation: CASSPGAEVNEQFF.

In its sample, this clonotype was seen many times. The chain couples TRBV7-2 to TRBJ2-7; 12 nucleotides line up with TRBD1. The CDR3 extends over 14 amino acids. Unmatched junction bases numbered 6, after V lost 5 bases and J lost 7 bases. Looked up from germline, CDR1 is SGHTA and CDR2 is FQGNSA. CDR3 amino acids: CASSTGQGAREQYF. The CDR3 DNA follows: TGTGCCAGCAGCACGGGACAGGGGGCGAGGGAGCAGTACTTC.

This clonotype was seen at least ten times. CDR3 sequence: CASSQDIGLAGATGANVLTF. As DNA, the CDR3 is TGTGCCAGCAGCCAAGATATTGGACTAGCGGGGGCGACTGGGGCCAACGTCCTGACTTTC. The rearrangement uses TRBV4-2 and TRBJ2-6; 13 bases match TRBD2. With 0 bases clipped from V and 2 bases from J, the junction kept 7 bases outside the gene matches. Germline CDR1 is LGHNA and CDR2 is YNFKEQ. The CDR3 covers 20 residues.

The genes are TRBV5-1 and TRBJ2-1, with 9 bases that match TRBD1. Unmatched junction bases numbered 8, after V lost 3 bases and J lost 10 bases. This CDR3 has 14 residues. Per the germline V gene, CDR1 is SGHRS and CDR2 is YFSETQ. The CDR3: CASSWGTGLREQFF. The CDR3 region has the DNA TGCGCCAGCAGCTGGGGGACAGGGTTGAGAGAGCAGTTCTTC.

The chain couples TRBV29-1 to TRBJ2-5; tentatively, D is TRBD2 (7 bases). V was clipped by 1 base and J by 1 base, with 19 bases between them. Per the germline V gene, CDR1 is SQVTM and CDR2 is ANQGSEA. CDR3 size: 17 residues. Here the CDR3 reads CSVEGGGSRGPQETQYF. In nucleotides, the CDR3 is TGCAGCGTTGAAGGGGGGGGAAGTCGGGGGCCCCAAGAGACCCAGTACTTC.